A selection of T cell receptor beta chains follows, all from one sample in a study of shared clonotypes between healthy human individuals. Produced via immunoSEQ multiplex PCR; TCRdb's table is partial and in-frame only. The repertoire holds 550,000 to 650,000 clones, with about 95% as singletons. Material for sequencing was naive CD8+ T cells sorted from blood. These receptors originate from a woman under 40 in good health. Each CDR3 is given with its conserved first and last residue. The D gene is left open where the match is weak. Not all rows give a size; the values are once, few, many and, for expanded clones, a class.

v_call: TRBV5-4
d_call: TRBD2
clone_size: -
j_call: TRBJ2-4
cdr3_aa: CASSSWGLAGNKNIQYF
cdr3_nt: TGTGCCAGCAGCTCTTGGGGACTAGCGGGTAACAAAAACATTCAGTACTTC

v_call: TRBV6-1
d_call: -
clone_size: -
j_call: TRBJ2-7
cdr3_aa: CASSDWTYEQYF
cdr3_nt: TGTGCCAGCAGTGATTGGACCTACGAGCAGTACTTC

v_call: TRBV7-2
d_call: -
clone_size: -
j_call: TRBJ2-3
cdr3_aa: CASSLINSGVDTQYF
cdr3_nt: TGTGCCAGCAGCTTAATAAATTCGGGCGTAGATACGCAGTATTTT

v_call: TRBV28
d_call: -
clone_size: -
j_call: TRBJ2-1
cdr3_aa: CASSHGTVSYNEQFF
cdr3_nt: TGTGCCAGCAGCCACGGGACGGTCTCCTACAATGAGCAGTTCTTC

v_call: TRBV27
d_call: -
clone_size: -
j_call: TRBJ2-7
cdr3_aa: CASSFMLSYEQYF
cdr3_nt: TGTGCCAGCAGTTTTATGTTGTCCTACGAGCAGTACTTC

v_call: TRBV9
d_call: TRBD1
clone_size: -
j_call: TRBJ2-7
cdr3_aa: CASSVGGTGAPEQYF
cdr3_nt: TGTGCCAGCAGCGTAGGTGGGACAGGGGCTCCCGAGCAGTACTTC

v_call: TRBV13
d_call: TRBD2
clone_size: once
j_call: TRBJ2-1
cdr3_aa: CASNAPAGGSFF
cdr3_nt: TGTGCCAGCAACGCGCCGGCGGGAGGCTCGTTCTTC

v_call: TRBV28
d_call: TRBD2
clone_size: -
j_call: TRBJ2-7
cdr3_aa: CASSSTSGRSDEQYF
cdr3_nt: TGTGCCAGCAGTTCTACTAGCGGGAGGTCTGACGAGCAGTACTTC

v_call: TRBV7-2
d_call: TRBD1
clone_size: -
j_call: TRBJ1-2
cdr3_aa: CASSNRDSTNYGYTF
cdr3_nt: TGTGCCAGCAGCAACCGGGACAGCACTAACTATGGCTACACCTTC

v_call: TRBV29-1
d_call: -
clone_size: -
j_call: TRBJ1-1
cdr3_aa: CSVPGVLLPGTEAFF
cdr3_nt: TGCAGCGTTCCCGGGGTTCTGTTGCCGGGCACTGAAGCTTTCTTT

v_call: TRBV5-6
d_call: -
clone_size: -
j_call: TRBJ2-5
cdr3_aa: CASSLVGGKETQYF
cdr3_nt: TGTGCCAGCAGCTTGGTGGGGGGCAAGGAGACCCAGTACTTC

v_call: TRBV28
d_call: -
clone_size: -
j_call: TRBJ2-4
cdr3_aa: CASSTLKGGLSKNIQYF
cdr3_nt: TGTGCCAGCAGCACCCTAAAGGGGGGTCTGTCCAAAAACATTCAGTACTTC

v_call: TRBV28
d_call: TRBD2
clone_size: -
j_call: TRBJ2-1
cdr3_aa: CASSLFPLAGGPKFF
cdr3_nt: TGTGCCAGCAGTTTATTCCCCCTAGCGGGAGGGCCTAAGTTCTTC

v_call: TRBV5-1
d_call: -
clone_size: -
j_call: TRBJ1-1
cdr3_aa: CASSPRGAGVPEAFF
cdr3_nt: TGCGCCAGCAGCCCTCGTGGGGCAGGGGTCCCTGAAGCTTTCTTT

v_call: TRBV19
d_call: TRBD2
clone_size: -
j_call: TRBJ2-3
cdr3_aa: CASSTPGGLAGDTQYF
cdr3_nt: TGTGCCAGTAGTACGCCCGGGGGACTAGCTGGGGATACGCAGTATTTT

v_call: TRBV6-1
d_call: -
clone_size: once
j_call: TRBJ2-7
cdr3_aa: CASSEPLGGPYEQYF
cdr3_nt: TGTGCCAGCAGTGAGCCCCTTGGGGGGCCCTACGAGCAGTACTTC

v_call: TRBV6-1
d_call: -
clone_size: -
j_call: TRBJ1-1
cdr3_aa: CASSELEFEAFF
cdr3_nt: TGTGCCAGCAGTGAGTTGGAGTTTGAAGCTTTCTTT

v_call: TRBV28
d_call: TRBD2
clone_size: once
j_call: TRBJ2-7
cdr3_aa: CASSPGTRGSYEQYF
cdr3_nt: TGTGCCAGCAGTCCCGGGACTAGGGGTTCCTACGAGCAGTACTTC

v_call: TRBV7-9
d_call: -
clone_size: -
j_call: TRBJ1-4
cdr3_aa: CATTAPATNEKLFF
cdr3_nt: TGTGCCACCACCGCCCCCGCAACTAATGAAAAACTGTTTTTT

v_call: TRBV7-9
d_call: TRBD2
clone_size: -
j_call: TRBJ2-3
cdr3_aa: CASSLQASGPDTQYF
cdr3_nt: TGTGCCAGCAGCTTACAGGCTAGCGGGCCAGATACGCAGTATTTT

v_call: TRBV5-6
d_call: TRBD1
clone_size: -
j_call: TRBJ1-1
cdr3_aa: CASSTGQGPAFF
cdr3_nt: TGTGCCAGCAGCACCGGACAGGGCCCGGCTTTCTTT

v_call: TRBV13
d_call: TRBD2
clone_size: -
j_call: TRBJ2-1
cdr3_aa: CASSSSGTNNEQFF
cdr3_nt: TGTGCCAGCAGCTCTAGCGGCACCAACAATGAGCAGTTCTTC

v_call: TRBV19
d_call: -
clone_size: once
j_call: TRBJ1-5
cdr3_aa: CASSIGHDQPQHF
cdr3_nt: TGTGCCAGTAGTATAGGGCACGATCAGCCCCAGCATTTT

v_call: TRBV7-3
d_call: TRBD2
clone_size: -
j_call: TRBJ2-1
cdr3_aa: CASSLSGLAGLEQFF
cdr3_nt: TGTGCCAGCAGCCTCTCGGGGCTAGCGGGCCTAGAGCAGTTCTTC

v_call: TRBV5-4
d_call: -
clone_size: -
j_call: TRBJ2-3
cdr3_aa: CASSFWGGTPDFTDTQYF
cdr3_nt: TGTGCCAGCAGCTTTTGGGGCGGGACTCCGGACTTCACAGATACGCAGTATTTT

v_call: TRBV15
d_call: TRBD2
clone_size: -
j_call: TRBJ2-1
cdr3_aa: CATSSTSGSYEQFF
cdr3_nt: TGTGCCACCAGCAGTACTAGCGGGAGCTATGAGCAGTTCTTC

v_call: TRBV15
d_call: TRBD2
clone_size: -
j_call: TRBJ2-7
cdr3_aa: CATGGGFYEQYF
cdr3_nt: TGTGCCACCGGCGGGGGGTTTTACGAGCAGTACTTC

v_call: TRBV5-6
d_call: TRBD1
clone_size: once
j_call: TRBJ2-1
cdr3_aa: CASSLLTGQGKGQFF
cdr3_nt: TGTGCCAGCAGCTTGCTAACGGGACAGGGAAAGGGGCAGTTCTTC

v_call: TRBV28
d_call: -
clone_size: -
j_call: TRBJ1-1
cdr3_aa: CASSLFPVLTTGREENTEAFF
cdr3_nt: TGTGCCAGCAGTTTATTCCCCGTTCTGACGACGGGGCGGGAGGAGAACACTGAAGCTTTCTTT

v_call: TRBV4-1
d_call: -
clone_size: -
j_call: TRBJ2-7
cdr3_aa: CASSHRVGDEQYF
cdr3_nt: TGCGCCAGCAGCCATCGTGTGGGCGACGAGCAGTACTTC

v_call: TRBV5-4
d_call: TRBD2
clone_size: -
j_call: TRBJ2-1
cdr3_aa: CASSLAGAGGLNEQFF
cdr3_nt: TGTGCCAGCAGCTTGGCGGGCGCGGGAGGCCTTAATGAGCAGTTCTTC

v_call: TRBV4-1
d_call: TRBD1
clone_size: -
j_call: TRBJ2-7
cdr3_aa: CASSPVGTGDYEQYF
cdr3_nt: TGCGCCAGCAGCCCCGTAGGGACAGGGGACTACGAGCAGTACTTC

v_call: TRBV7-9
d_call: TRBD1
clone_size: -
j_call: TRBJ1-1
cdr3_aa: CASSTGGTGRMNTEAFF
cdr3_nt: TGTGCCAGCAGCACCGGGGGGACAGGGCGCATGAACACTGAAGCTTTCTTT

v_call: TRBV29-1
d_call: -
clone_size: -
j_call: TRBJ2-7
cdr3_aa: CSVISTYEQYF
cdr3_nt: TGCAGCGTCATCTCCACTTACGAGCAGTACTTC

v_call: TRBV7-9
d_call: -
clone_size: -
j_call: TRBJ2-1
cdr3_aa: CASSSREPRSEQFF
cdr3_nt: TGTGCCAGCAGCTCCCGGGAGCCTCGGAGTGAGCAGTTCTTC

v_call: TRBV7-6
d_call: -
clone_size: -
j_call: TRBJ2-7
cdr3_aa: CASSVGPVYEQYF
cdr3_nt: TGTGCCAGCAGCGTAGGTCCAGTCTACGAGCAGTACTTC

v_call: TRBV5-6
d_call: -
clone_size: -
j_call: TRBJ1-4
cdr3_aa: CASSLRAAGSGEKLFF
cdr3_nt: TGTGCCAGCAGCTTGAGGGCGGCAGGGAGTGGTGAAAAACTGTTTTTT

v_call: TRBV11-2
d_call: TRBD1
clone_size: -
j_call: TRBJ2-7
cdr3_aa: CASSGGTGGSYEQYF
cdr3_nt: TGTGCCAGCAGCGGAGGGACAGGGGGGTCCTACGAGCAGTACTTC

v_call: TRBV10-2
d_call: -
clone_size: -
j_call: TRBJ1-1
cdr3_aa: CASSDWRGLATEAFF
cdr3_nt: TGCGCCAGCAGTGATTGGCGGGGGCTCGCCACTGAAGCTTTCTTT

v_call: TRBV4-2
d_call: -
clone_size: -
j_call: TRBJ2-7
cdr3_aa: CASSQEEVNSEHYEQYF
cdr3_nt: TGTGCCAGCAGCCAAGAAGAAGTTAATAGCGAGCACTACGAGCAGTACTTC

v_call: TRBV5-1
d_call: -
clone_size: -
j_call: TRBJ2-1
cdr3_aa: CASSAERDSYNEQFF
cdr3_nt: TGCGCCAGCAGCGCCGAGAGGGACTCCTACAATGAGCAGTTCTTC